These T cell receptor beta chains were read from a single sample in a study of blood T cells in healthy people across ages. In TCRdb, the 5' RACE reads were re-called with MiXCR into one record per CDR3 protein. Of about 1.5 million distinct CDR3 sequences detected, 40% to 45% appear once; the ten largest clones hold just over 4%. Input material: blood. The receptors were gathered from a woman aged 18-29 years in good health. CDR3s include the opening cysteine and the closing phenylalanine or tryptophan. A D gene is named only where the DNA matches it firmly. A clone size is listed for some rows: how often the clone was seen (once, few, many), or a class if it is expanded.

TRBV4-3	TRBJ1-4	.	.	TGCGCCAGCAGCCAAGATTCGGTCCGAAGGGAAAAACTGTTTTTT	CASSQDSVRREKLFF
TRBV9	TRBJ2-1	.	TRBD2	TGTGCCAGCAGCGTAAGGACTAGGGAGGGTGAGCAGTTCTTC	CASSVRTREGEQFF
TRBV5-1	TRBJ1-4	.	.	TGCGCCAGCAGCTTGGCCGTGGCGGATGAAAAACTGTTTTTT	CASSLAVADEKLFF
TRBV20-1	TRBJ1-1	.	.	TGCAGTGCTAGCCCCACAAGCAACACTGAAGCTTTCTTT	CSASPTSNTEAFF
TRBV6-5	TRBJ2-1	.	.	TGTGCCAGCAGTTACGGGCGCCCCACACACAATGAGCAGTTCTTC	CASSYGRPTHNEQFF
TRBV2	TRBJ2-3	once	.	TGTGCCAGCAGCGGCAGACTGGGGAGTGATACGCAGTATTTT	CASSGRLGSDTQYF
TRBV7-2	TRBJ2-2	once	.	TGTGCCAGCAGCTCGTACACAGTGACCGGGGAGCTGTTTTTT	CASSSYTVTGELFF
TRBV5-1	TRBJ2-5	.	.	TGCGCCAGCAGCTTGGGTGTCCCTTTTTACAATGAGCAGTACTTC	CASSLGVPFYNEQYF
TRBV7-2	TRBJ2-3	.	TRBD2	TGTGCCAGCAGTCGCCGGGGACTAGCGGGAGGGAGGCGTAGCTCAGATACGCAGTATTTT	CASSRRGLAGGRRSSDTQYF
TRBV5-1	TRBJ2-1	few	.	TGCGCCAGCAGCTTGGCCGGGGGCCACTACAATGAGCAGTTCTTC	CASSLAGGHYNEQFF
TRBV6-2/TRBV6-3	TRBJ2-7	.	.	TGTGCCAGCAGTATGGGGCTATACTACGAGCAGTACTTC	CASSMGLYYEQYF
TRBV10-3	TRBJ1-2	.	TRBD1	TGTGCCATCAGTTATGACAGGGATTTAGATGGCTACACCTTC	CAISYDRDLDGYTF
TRBV5-1	TRBJ2-7	.	.	TGCACCAGCAGCTTGAGTATTGGGGACGAGCAGTACTTC	CTSSLSIGDEQYF
TRBV20-1	TRBJ1-4	few	.	TGCAGTGCTAGAGATCGGGGGAGGGCGGATGAAAAACTGTTTTTT	CSARDRGRADEKLFF
TRBV24-1	TRBJ2-7	few	.	TGTGCCACCAGTGATCTACAGGAGAAGCAGTACTTC	CATSDLQEKQYF
TRBV7-7	TRBJ2-5	few	.	TGTGCTAGCAGCCCATCCGGGAGACAAGAGACCCAGTACTTC	CASSPSGRQETQYF
TRBV7-9	TRBJ1-4	few	TRBD1	TGTGCCAGCAGCTTAAAGGGGGCAGGAGAAAAACTGTTTTTT	CASSLKGAGEKLFF
TRBV5-6	TRBJ2-2	few	.	TGTGCCAGCAGCTTAGAGATGATAGACACCGGGGAGCTGTTTTTT	CASSLEMIDTGELFF
TRBV7-2	TRBJ2-3	.	.	TGTGCCAACAGCCCGACAGCGGCGTCAGATACGCAGTATTTT	CANSPTAASDTQYF
TRBV20-1	TRBJ2-7	.	.	TGCAGTGCTAGTGCGAGACGCGGGCAGCCCTACGAGCAGTACTTC	CSASARRGQPYEQYF
TRBV9	TRBJ2-1	.	.	TGTGCCAGCAGCGCGGAATATCGGAATGAGCAGTTCTTC	CASSAEYRNEQFF
TRBV3-1	TRBJ1-5	once	.	TGTGCCAGCAGCCAAGGGGTCAGGGATCAGTCCCAGCATTTT	CASSQGVRDQSQHF
TRBV7-2	TRBJ2-3	.	.	TGTGCCAGCAGCTTAATGATCAGCACAGATACGCAGTATTTT	CASSLMISTDTQYF
TRBV20-1	TRBJ1-2	.	.	TGCAGTGTTAGATATATCAGCCGAACTGTCTATGGCTACACCTTC	CSVRYISRTVYGYTF
TRBV29-1	TRBJ1-2	.	.	TGCAGCGCCGTAGCTGCAGTGGGGGTCTATGGCTACACCTTC	CSAVAAVGVYGYTF
TRBV7-2	TRBJ1-6	.	.	TGTGCCAGCAGGCAAAATGACGGTGGGTCCCTCCACTTT	CASRQNDGGSLHF
TRBV14	TRBJ1-1	.	.	TGTGCCAGCAGCCTTTCTTCCCTTCTTACTGAAGCTTTCTTT	CASSLSSLLTEAFF
TRBV7-2	TRBJ2-3	once	.	TGTGCCAGCAGCTTAAGGTCTCGCGAGAGAAACGCAGATACGCAGAATTTT	CASSLRSRERNADTQNF
TRBV5-1	TRBJ2-5	.	TRBD2	TGCGCCAGCAGCAATATAAGGACTAGCGGGGAGACCCAGTACTTC	CASSNIRTSGETQYF
TRBV30	TRBJ2-2	.	TRBD2	TGTGCCTGGAGTGCCCAGCGGGACGGATTCACCGGGGAGCTGTTTTTT	CAWSAQRDGFTGELFF
TRBV28	TRBJ2-7	.	.	TGTGCCAGCAGTATAGAGCCGCGGATGACCTACGAGCAGTACTTC	CASSIEPRMTYEQYF
TRBV5-1	TRBJ2-5	.	.	TGCGCCAGCAGGGACGCTTTGAGTCAAGAGACCCAGTACTTC	CASRDALSQETQYF
TRBV20-1	TRBJ1-2	.	.	TGCAGTGCTAGAGCCCCCGGCTCTGGCTACACCTTC	CSARAPGSGYTF
TRBV18	TRBJ1-2	.	.	TGTGCCAGCTCACCACCGAGGGAGCTCTCGAGAAAGCAGGGCTACACCTTC	CASSPPRELSRKQGYTF
TRBV9	TRBJ2-2	few	.	TGTGCCAGCAGCGTTGGCAGGGCACGCAACACCGGGGAGCTGTTTTTT	CASSVGRARNTGELFF
TRBV4-2	TRBJ2-1	few	TRBD1	TGTGCCAGCAGCCAATACAGGGGCGGCGAGCAGTTCTTC	CASSQYRGGEQFF
TRBV12-3/TRBV12-4	TRBJ1-6	.	TRBD1	TGTGCCAGCAGCGGAGGGGGCCGGAATTCACCCCTCCACTTT	CASSGGGRNSPLHF
TRBV21-1	TRBJ2-4	.	.	TGTGCCAGCAGCAAAGTGAAGGGAACTCAGTACTTC	CASSKVKGTQYF
TRBV20-1	TRBJ2-5	.	.	TGCAGTGCTAGAGATGACCTCGGACCCAAAGAGACCCAGTACTTC	CSARDDLGPKETQYF
TRBV6-1	TRBJ2-5	once	TRBD2	TGTGCCAGCCATCAAGCGGGAGACTGGGAGACCCAGTACTTC	CASHQAGDWETQYF
TRBV6-6	TRBJ2-1	few	TRBD2	TGTGCCAGCAGTTACAGGGGACTAGATCGCACCGATGAGCAGTTCTTC	CASSYRGLDRTDEQFF